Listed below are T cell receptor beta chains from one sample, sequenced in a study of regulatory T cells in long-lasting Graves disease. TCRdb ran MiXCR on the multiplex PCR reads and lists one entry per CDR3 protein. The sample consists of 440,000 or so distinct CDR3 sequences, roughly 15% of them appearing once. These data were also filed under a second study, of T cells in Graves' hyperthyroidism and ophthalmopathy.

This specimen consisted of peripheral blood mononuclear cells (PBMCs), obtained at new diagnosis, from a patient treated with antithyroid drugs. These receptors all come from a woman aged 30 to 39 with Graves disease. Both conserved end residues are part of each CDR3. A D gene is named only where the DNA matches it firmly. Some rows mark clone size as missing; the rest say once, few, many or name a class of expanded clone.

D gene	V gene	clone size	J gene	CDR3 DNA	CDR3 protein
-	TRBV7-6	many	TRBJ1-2	TGTGCCAGCAGCTTAGATGCAGGGCAGGTCTATGGCTACACCTTC	CASSLDAGQVYGYTF
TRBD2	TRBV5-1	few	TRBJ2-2	TGCGCCAGCAGCTCGCCTAGGAGCGGGATTACCGGGGAGCTGTTTTTT	CASSSPRSGITGELFF
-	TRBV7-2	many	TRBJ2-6	TGTGCCAGCAGCTCACTAGCAGCTGGGGCCAACGTCCTGACTTTC	CASSSLAAGANVLTF
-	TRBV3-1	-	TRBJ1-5	TGTGCCAGCAGCCCAGGACGGAATCAGCCCCAGCATTTT	CASSPGRNQPQHF
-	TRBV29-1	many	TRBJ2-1	TGCAGCGTCGGGTGGGTCAATGAGCAGTTCTTC	CSVGWVNEQFF
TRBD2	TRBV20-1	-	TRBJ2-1	TGCAGTGCTAGAAACGGACTAGCGGGAGGTAATGAGCAGTTCTTC	CSARNGLAGGNEQFF
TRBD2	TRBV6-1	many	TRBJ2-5	TGTGCCAGCAGTGGGTGGAGGGAGGGGCAAGAGACCCAGTACTTC	CASSGWREGQETQYF
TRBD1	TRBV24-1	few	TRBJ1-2	TGTGCCACCAGTGACCCGAACAGGGGTTTTGGCTACACCTTC	CATSDPNRGFGYTF
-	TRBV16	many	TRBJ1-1	TGTGCCAGCAGCCAGGGTACTAGGTGGGACACTGAAGCTTTCTTT	CASSQGTRWDTEAFF
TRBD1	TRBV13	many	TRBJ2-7	TGTGCCAGTTCGGGGACAGGGGTCTACGAGCAGTACTTC	CASSGTGVYEQYF
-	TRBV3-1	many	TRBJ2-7	TGTGCCAGCACCCATGGTGGGTACGGTGAGCAGTACTTC	CASTHGGYGEQYF
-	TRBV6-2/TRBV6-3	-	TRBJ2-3	TGTGCCAGCAGTTCACCCATCCGGACTGGCACAGATACGCAGTATTTT	CASSSPIRTGTDTQYF
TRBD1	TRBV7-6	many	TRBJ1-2	TGTGCCAGCAGGAGTCAGGGGGCGCATGGCTACACCTTC	CASRSQGAHGYTF
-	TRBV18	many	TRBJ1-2	TGTGCCAGCTCACAACCGTACTATGGCTACACCTTC	CASSQPYYGYTF
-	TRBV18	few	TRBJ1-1	TGTGCCAGCTCACCACTTAAGAACACTGAAGCTTTCTTT	CASSPLKNTEAFF
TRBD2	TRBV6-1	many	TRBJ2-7	TGTGCCAGCCGACTAGCTCCTAATGAAGCCTACGAGCAGTACTTC	CASRLAPNEAYEQYF
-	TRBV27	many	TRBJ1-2	TGTGCCAGCAGCTTACGTTCTGGGTGGAACTATGGCTACACCTTC	CASSLRSGWNYGYTF
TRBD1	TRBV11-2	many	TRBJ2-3	TGTGCCAGCAGTTTCCGGGACAGGGTCACAGATACGCAGTATTTT	CASSFRDRVTDTQYF
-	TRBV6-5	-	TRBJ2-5	TGTGCCAGCAGTTTCTCTAGGGGAGGAGAGACCCAGTACTTC	CASSFSRGGETQYF
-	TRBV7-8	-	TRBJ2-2	TGTGCCAGCAGCTTGTTAGCGCCCACCGGGGAGCTGTTTTTT	CASSLLAPTGELFF
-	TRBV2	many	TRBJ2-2	TGTGCCAGCAGTGGGTCTAGCTCCCTTCAGACCGGGGAGCTGTTTTTT	CASSGSSSLQTGELFF
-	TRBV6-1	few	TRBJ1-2	TGTGCCAGCAGTAATTCAGGGTCGGACTATGGCTACACCTTC	CASSNSGSDYGYTF
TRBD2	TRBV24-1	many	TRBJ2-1	TGTGCCACCAGTGATCGGGTAGCTAGCGGGAGAGGAAATGAGCAGTTCTTC	CATSDRVASGRGNEQFF
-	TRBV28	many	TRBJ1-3	TGTGCCAGCAGTTTAGGACATCCCGGAAACACCATATATTTT	CASSLGHPGNTIYF
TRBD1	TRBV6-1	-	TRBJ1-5	TGTGCCAGCAGTGATAGCCTGGACAGGGGGGATCAGCCCCAGCATTTT	CASSDSLDRGDQPQHF
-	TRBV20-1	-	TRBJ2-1	TGCAGTGCTAGACACCAGAGCTCCTACAATGAGCAGTTCTTC	CSARHQSSYNEQFF
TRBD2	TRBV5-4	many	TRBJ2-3	TGTGCCAGCAGCTCGGGACTAGCGGGAGTATCAGATACGCAGTATTTT	CASSSGLAGVSDTQYF
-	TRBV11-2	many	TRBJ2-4	TGTGCCAGCAGCTTACGTAGACTAGATGAAAACATTCAGTACTTC	CASSLRRLDENIQYF
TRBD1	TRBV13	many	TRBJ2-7	TGTGCCAGCAGCCCAAAACAGGGGTTGTCCTACGAGCAGTACTTC	CASSPKQGLSYEQYF
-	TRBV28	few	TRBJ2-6	TGTGCCAGCAGTTTATCCCGACTTCGTGACTCTGGGGCCAACGTCCTGACTTTC	CASSLSRLRDSGANVLTF
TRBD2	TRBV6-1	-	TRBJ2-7	TGTGCCACTTATAGCGGGACTAAAAACGAGCAGTACTTC	CATYSGTKNEQYF
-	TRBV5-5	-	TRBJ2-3	TGTGCCAGCAGCTCCCAGCTACAATATACGCAGTATTTT	CASSSQLQYTQYF
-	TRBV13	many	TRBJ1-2	TGTGCCAGCAGCTATGGAGGGGGGGCCGATGGCTACACCTTC	CASSYGGGADGYTF
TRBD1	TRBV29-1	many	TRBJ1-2	TGCAGCGGGACCGGGACAGGGGTCGACGGCTACACCTTC	CSGTGTGVDGYTF
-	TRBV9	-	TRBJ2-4	TGTGCCAGCAGCGTACGGGGGACGGCCAAAAACATTCAGTACTTC	CASSVRGTAKNIQYF
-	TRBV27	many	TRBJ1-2	TGTGCCAGCAGCTTAGGGCAGGGCTCTGGCTACACCTTC	CASSLGQGSGYTF